The T cell receptor beta chain described here comes from a study of T cell repertoires in cytomegalovirus infection. As for the study in general: HLA-C-restricted CMV epitopes, recently identified, and well-studied HLA-B-restricted ones were used by the study.

TCRdb analysed the reads with MiXCR anew, one entry per CDR3 protein. The sample carries about half a million distinct CDR3 sequences, about 33% recorded once. Findings and caveats of the study: Across the ex vivo response, the dominant clonotypes were HLA-C-restricted CMV-specific TCR beta clonotypes. Cumulative public TCR beta family frequency identified CMV carriers with the relevant HLA.

Germline lookup yields CDR1 MDHEN and CDR2 SYDVKM. The V end was cut by 7 bases, the J end by 6 bases, with 7 bases between. The CDR3 is 11 residues long. This clonotype was counted a few times. Its antigen remains unknown. The specimen was cultured PBMCs, collected from culture after CMV antigen stimulation. The receptor was isolated from a human donor in good health (CMV status not recorded). Some clones in this sample may be carry-over from other donors' samples. This chain uses TRBV28 with TRBJ2-1, with D possibly being TRBD2 (5 bases). The CDR3 loop is CASTGGNEQFF. DNA for the CDR3: TGTGCCAGCACTGGAGGCAATGAGCAGTTCTTC.